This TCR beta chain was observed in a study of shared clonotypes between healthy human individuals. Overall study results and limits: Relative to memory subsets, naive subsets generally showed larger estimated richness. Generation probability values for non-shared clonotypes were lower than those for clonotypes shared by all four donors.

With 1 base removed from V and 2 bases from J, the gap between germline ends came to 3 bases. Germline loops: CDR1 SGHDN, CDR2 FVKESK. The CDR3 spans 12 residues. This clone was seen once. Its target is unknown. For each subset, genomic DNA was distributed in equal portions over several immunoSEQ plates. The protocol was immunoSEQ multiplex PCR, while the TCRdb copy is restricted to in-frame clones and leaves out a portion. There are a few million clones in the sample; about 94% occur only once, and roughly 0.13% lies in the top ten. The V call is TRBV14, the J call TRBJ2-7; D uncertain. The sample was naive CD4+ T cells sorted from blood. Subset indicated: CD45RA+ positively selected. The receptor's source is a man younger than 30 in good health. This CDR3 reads CASSQAPYEQYF. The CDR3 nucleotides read TGTGCCAGCAGCCAAGCCCCCTACGAGCAGTACTTC.